The 30 T cell receptor beta chains below were found in one sample sequenced in a study of blood T cell repertoires in COVID-19. TCRdb keeps only in-frame clones here, not all; method: immunoSEQ multiplex PCR. Among 110,000 to 150,000 clones listed, roughly three quarters were seen once. Sequencing used PBMCs or T cells enriched from blood (not recorded which). These receptors came from a woman between 45 and 65 years old who had recovered from COVID-19.

This chain links TRBV5-1 with TRBJ2-7; perhaps TRBD2 as D (6 bases). V lost 5 bases and J 3 bases, leaving 15 bases between the germline ends. The CDR3 is 14 residues long. Germline lookup yields CDR1 SGHRS and CDR2 YFSETQ. In nucleotides, the CDR3 is TGCGCCAGCAGGGAAAACGGGGGAGACTACGAGCAGTACTTC. Protein sequence: CASRENGGDYEQYF.

The chain employs TRBV5-4 and TRBJ1-2, with a weak D call TRBD1 (6 bases). The germline CDR1 and CDR2 sequences are SGHNT and YYREEE (reference sequence). There are 15 residues in the CDR3. V was pared by 4 bases and J by 3 bases, with 16 bases between. DNA of the CDR3: TGTGCCAGCAGCACCGGAGGGGGGGGCGACTATGGCTACACCTTC. Translation gives CASSTGGGGDYGYTF.

This sequence joins TRBV19 and TRBJ1-1; the D gene is possibly TRBD1 (5 bases). Per germline, CDR1 LNHDA and CDR2 SQIVND (reference sequence). The CDR3 runs 13 residues. Trimming pared 1 base from V and 4 bases from J, leaving 7 bases between. DNA for the CDR3: TGTGCCAGTAGTATAGGCAGGGTCACTGAAGCTTTCTTT. Translation gives CASSIGRVTEAFF. Drawing the rest from reference TRBV19 and TRBJ1-1, the complete variable domain is DGGITQSPKYLFRKEGQNVTLSCEQNLNHDAMYWYRQDPGQGLRLIYYSQIVNDFQKGDIAEGYSVSREKKESFPLTVTSAQKNPTAFYLCASSIGRVTEAFFGQGTRLTVV.

The J gene is TRBJ2-1, the V gene TRBV19, with TRBD1 matching 7 bases. The CDR3 has 15 residues. Looked up from germline, CDR1 is LNHDA and CDR2 is SQIVND (reference sequence). Germline trimming cut 3 bases from V and 5 bases from J; bases unmatched to any gene: 7. CDR3 sequence (DNA): TGTGCCAGTAGTATGGGGGACAGCAACAACAATGAGCAGTTCTTC. It yields the protein CASSMGDSNNNEQFF.

The chain carries TRBV18 and TRBJ1-5, with 10 positions matching TRBD1. The J segment lost 5 bases and the V segment lost 4 bases, leaving 2 bases of the junction unmatched. This CDR3 contains 14 residues. Per the germline V gene, CDR1 is KGHSH and CDR2 is LQKENI. In DNA form, the CDR3 reads TGTGCCAGCTCACTCGGACAGGGGGATCAGCCCCAGCATTTT. Amino acids: CASSLGQGDQPQHF.

The V gene is TRBV2, the J gene TRBJ1-4; D is unresolved. The CDR3 length is 15 residues. From germline, CDR1 is SNHLY and CDR2 FYNNEI. V dropped 6 bases and J dropped 0 bases, with 11 bases sitting between them. The CDR3 sequence is CASRGHSATNEKLFF. The CDR3 nucleotides read TGTGCCAGCAGAGGCCACAGTGCAACTAATGAAAAACTGTTTTTT. The full variable domain, with the rest looked up from reference TRBV2 and TRBJ1-4, is EPEVTQTPSHQVTQMGQEVILRCVPISNHLYFYWYRQILGQKVEFLVSFYNNEISEKSEIFDDQFSVERPDGSNFTLKIRSTKLEDSAMYFCASRGHSATNEKLFFGSGTQLSVL.

This clone was seen a handful of times. V is TRBV3-1 (or the pseudogene TRBV3-2) and J is TRBJ1-6; D gene unclear. CDR3 size: 13 residues. Germline V gives CDR1 LGHDT, CDR2 YNNKEL (reference sequence). V gave up 4 bases and J gave up 7 bases, with 8 bases separating them. The chain's CDR3 is CASSPGWNSPLHF. The CDR3 bases are TGTGCCAGCAGCCCCGGGTGGAATTCACCCCTCCACTTT.

The chain combines TRBV25-1 with TRBJ2-2; D remains ambiguous. Looked up from germline, CDR1 is MGHDK and CDR2 is SYGVNS. The V end lost 7 bases, the J end lost 1 base, and 4 bases lay between the germline ends. The CDR3 contains 12 residues. CDR3 amino acids: CASTLNTGELFF. The CDR3 DNA reads TGTGCCAGCACCTTGAACACCGGGGAGCTGTTTTTT.

CDR3 DNA: TGCGCCAGCAGCTTTGGGGACAGGGGTAACTATGGCTACACCTTC. Its protein product is CASSFGDRGNYGYTF. The rearrangement joins TRBV5-1 to TRBJ1-2, with TRBD1 matching 10 bases. Germline CDR1 SGHRS, CDR2 YFSETQ. Unmatched junction bases numbered 2, after V lost 2 bases and J lost 1 base. This CDR3 comprises 15 residues.

The chain links TRBV9 to TRBJ1-5; TRBD1 might be the D (5 bases). This CDR3 spans 15 amino acids. Germline CDR1 is SGDLS and CDR2 is YYNGEE. Trimming took off 7 bases at V and 5 bases at J, with 19 bases between the two ends. CDR3 protein: CASGRGPTSDQPQHF. CDR3 nucleotides: TGTGCCAGCGGGCGGGGCCCAACAAGTGATCAGCCCCAGCATTTT.

This clone appeared once. This rearrangement joins TRBV3-1 (or the pseudogene TRBV3-2) to TRBJ2-7; 9 bases agree with TRBD1. The junction had 7 bases not matched to a gene; V was cut back by 6 bases and J by 1 base. Looked up from germline, CDR1 is LGHDT and CDR2 is YNNKEL (reference sequence). This CDR3 region has 15 residues. The CDR3 nucleotides are TGTGCCAGCAGGCCAGCCGGGACAGGGTCCTACGAGCAGTACTTC. It codes for CASRPAGTGSYEQYF.

The chain links TRBV10-3 to TRBJ1-1, with D tentatively TRBD1 (5 bases). From germline, CDR1 is ENHRY and CDR2 SYGVKD. This CDR3 has 14 amino acids. V gave up 0 bases and J gave up 6 bases, with 11 bases separating them. CDR3 protein: CAISESGGEAEAFF. The CDR3 coding sequence is TGTGCCATCAGTGAGTCGGGGGGAGAGGCTGAAGCTTTCTTT.

The V and J genes are TRBV30 and TRBJ1-6; the D gene is possibly TRBD1 (6 bases). There are 13 residues in the CDR3. The V gene lost 3 bases and the J gene lost 10 bases, with 13 bases spanning the gap. Germline V gene lookup returns CDR1 GTSNPN and CDR2 SVGIG (reference sequence). CDR3 nucleotide sequence: TGTGCCTGGAGACAGGGCTTTGGGTCACCCCTCCACTTT. Protein: CAWRQGFGSPLHF.

This clone showed up just once. The chain has TRBV6-5 and TRBJ1-2; a weak D match, TRBD1 (6 bases). Germline assignment: CDR1 MNHEY and CDR2 SVGAGI. V lost 6 bases and J lost 2, with 10 bases in between. This CDR3 is 13 amino acids long. In DNA, the CDR3 is TGTGCCAGCAGGAGGACAGACAACTATGGCTACACCTTC. Its protein product is CASRRTDNYGYTF.

The chain couples TRBV9 to TRBJ2-3, with 10 bases lining up with TRBD2. Germline V CDR1 and CDR2: SGDLS, YYNGEE. This CDR3 is built from 16 residues. The ends lost 0 bases at V and 2 bases at J; junction bases unmatched: 3. CDR3 bases: TGTGCCAGCAGCGTAGGGACTAGCGGAAACACAGATACGCAGTATTTT. It translates to CASSVGTSGNTDTQYF.

The chain joins TRBV30 to TRBJ1-1; 7 bases are shared with TRBD1. Germline CDR1 reads GTSNPN; CDR2 reads SVGIG (reference sequence). The CDR3 extends over 14 amino acids. V shed 5 bases and J 0 bases; nucleotides not matched to a gene: 6. CDR3 protein: CAWQGGGMNTEAFF. The CDR3, as DNA: TGTGCCTGGCAGGGGGGCGGGATGAACACTGAAGCTTTCTTT.

Comments on this clone: This sample includes further DNA sequences coding for the same CDR3. The V and J genes are TRBV4-2 and TRBJ2-5; unclear D gene. The V and J ends lost 1 base and 1 base respectively, with 7 bases between them. The germline V gene encodes CDR1 LGHNA and CDR2 YNFKEQ. There are 14 residues in the CDR3. The CDR3 nucleotides are TGTGCCAGCAGCCAAGGCGGTACCCAAGAGACCCAGTACTTC. Translation: CASSQGGTQETQYF.

This clone was observed a handful of times. The genes are TRBV6-5 and TRBJ1-1, with 7 bases fitting TRBD1. Trimming removed 2 bases from V and 5 bases from J; junction bases left unmatched: 11. Germline values: CDR1 MNHEY, CDR2 SVGAGI. CDR3 length: 16 residues. The CDR3 region is CASSYGTVISGTEAFF. CDR3 nucleotide sequence: TGTGCCAGCAGTTACGGGACAGTTATTTCTGGGACTGAAGCTTTCTTT.

The chain uses TRBV19 and TRBJ2-7; tentative D call: TRBD1 (8 bases). The CDR3 sequence is 16 residues long. Germline values: CDR1 LNHDA, CDR2 SQIVND (reference sequence). Trimming left V 10 bases short and J 3 bases short, with 25 bases between. CDR3 residues: CATRLAAGTGIYEQYF. The CDR3 DNA follows: TGTGCCACCAGACTAGCAGCAGGGACAGGAATCTACGAGCAGTACTTC.

J is TRBJ1-2 and V is TRBV28; TRBD1 agrees at 10 bases. The trim removed 2 bases at V and 8 bases at J, leaving 8 bases unmatched. The length of the CDR3 is 15 residues. CDR1 and CDR2 from the germline V gene are MDHEN and SYDVKM. CDR3 DNA sequence: TGTGCCAGCAGTTTAGGAGACAGGGGGCAGATAGGCTACACCTTC. Its translation is CASSLGDRGQIGYTF.

The rearrangement links TRBV21-1 to TRBJ2-7; the tabulated D call, TRBD2, remains unverified against the DNA. TRBV21-1 is a listed pseudogene. The CDR3 contains 16 residues. The CDR3 sequence is CASSKGWRGGSYEQYV. In DNA, the CDR3 is TGTGCCAGCAGCAAAGGATGGCGGGGGGGTTCCTACGAGCAGTACGTC.

The chain couples TRBV2 to TRBJ2-7, with D possibly TRBD1 on 5 matching bases. V dropped 6 bases and J dropped 2 bases, with 20 bases sitting between them. Looked up from germline, CDR1 is SNHLY and CDR2 is FYNNEI. The CDR3 runs to 16 residues. The CDR3 region has the DNA TGTGCCAGCAGCGGCATCCCGACAGCAAACACCTACGAGCAGTACGTC. Its protein is CASSGIPTANTYEQYV.

This rearrangement joins TRBV9 to TRBJ2-3; TRBD2 is a possible D gene (5 bases). The CDR3 has 14 amino acids. V gave up 0 bases and J gave up 5 bases, with 10 bases separating them. Germline V lookup: CDR1 SGDLS, CDR2 YYNGEE. DNA of the CDR3: TGTGCCAGCAGCGTAGTCGGGGTTGGAGATACGCAGTATTTT. As protein: CASSVVGVGDTQYF.

The J gene is TRBJ1-5, the V gene TRBV28; D gene uncertain. The CDR3 has 13 residues. The germline CDR1 and CDR2 sequences are MDHEN and SYDVKM. V shed 7 bases and J shed 8 bases, with 15 bases lying between them. The CDR3 region is CASNPQVLEPQHF. CDR3 nucleotide sequence: TGTGCCAGCAACCCCCAGGTTCTGGAGCCCCAGCATTTT.

As regards this clone: The same CDR3 can be traced to other DNA sequences in this sample. The CDR3 loop is CASSSGRGNSPLHF. The CDR3 DNA reads TGTGCCAGCAGTTCAGGACGGGGGAATTCACCCCTCCACTTT. This sequence joins TRBV28 and TRBJ1-6; possibly TRBD1 for D (5 bases). CDR3 size: 14 residues. Germline lookup yields CDR1 MDHEN and CDR2 SYDVKM. Trimming shortened V by 4 bases and J by 7 bases, and 11 bases separated the two germline ends.

The rearrangement uses TRBV7-6 and TRBJ1-3; D perhaps matches TRBD1 (6 bases). CDR3 length: 15 residues. Germline lookup yields CDR1 SGHVS and CDR2 FNYEAQ. The V end lost 3 bases, the J end lost 3 bases, and 12 bases lay between the germline ends. The CDR3 DNA reads TGTGCCAGCAGCTTTGGGGGGGCGCTTGGAAACACCATATATTTT. The encoded protein is CASSFGGALGNTIYF.

This clone was found once. This chain joins TRBV9 and TRBJ2-7; the match to TRBD2 covers 8 bases. This CDR3 is 15 amino acids long. Looked up from germline, CDR1 is SGDLS and CDR2 is YYNGEE. The ends lost 4 bases at V and 7 bases at J; junction bases unmatched: 13. The CDR3 sequence: CASSSQRGPSREQYF. CDR3 sequence (DNA): TGTGCCAGCAGCTCCCAGCGGGGGCCTTCTCGGGAGCAGTACTTC.

The chain carries TRBV7-9 and TRBJ1-1, with 7 bases identical to TRBD1. This CDR3 spans 14 amino acids. V lost 9 bases to trimming and J lost 1 base; unmatched junction nucleotides: 8. Germline CDR1 reads SEHNR; CDR2 reads FQNEAQ (reference sequence). The CDR3 DNA sequence: TGTGCCAGAGAGGGGGCAACCCCGAACACTGAAGCTTTCTTT. This translates into CAREGATPNTEAFF.

CDR3 in DNA: TGCAGTCCCGGGGGGACTGAGACCCAGTACTTC. This sequence encodes CSPGGTETQYF. The chain is built from TRBV20-1 and TRBJ2-5, with TRBD2 matching over 7 bases. The CDR3 loop spans 11 amino acids. V gave up 8 bases and J gave up 5 bases; unmatched junction bases: 5. Germline CDR1 DFQATT, CDR2 SNEGSKA (reference sequence).

The CDR3 nucleotides are TGCAGCGTTGCGCAGGGGGTTCTCAACACTGAAGCTTTCTTT. Translated, it gives CSVAQGVLNTEAFF. The chain employs TRBV29-1 and TRBJ1-1; 7 bases agree with TRBD1. CDR3 size: 14 residues. J gave up 2 bases and V 4 bases, and 7 bases lay outside the gene matches. CDR1 and CDR2 from the germline V gene are SQVTM and ANQGSEA.